This TCR beta chain originates from a study of technical replicates of blood from a few donors. The data were produced by immunoSEQ multiplex PCR, yet TCRdb's version contains in-frame clones alone and is incomplete. The sample yields around 58,000 clones, about 88% seen once. CDR1 and CDR2 from the germline V gene are SQVTM and ANQGSEA. V was pared by 4 bases and J by 8 bases, with 4 bases of the junction left unmatched. The CDR3 is 12 residues long. The specimen was PBMCs. The origin of this receptor is a human donor in good health. Some clones in this sample may be carry-over from other donors' samples. The chain joins TRBV29-1 to TRBJ1-2, with 10 positions matching TRBD1. The CDR3 spells CSVGQGAGGYTF. In DNA, the CDR3 is TGCAGCGTTGGACAGGGGGCCGGAGGCTACACCTTC.